This T cell receptor (beta chain) derives from a study of CD8 T cells in ankylosing spondylitis. Study conclusions and caveats: It was reported that disease-linked clones were significantly enriched in matched ankylosing spondylitis synovial fluid. A motif of 7 to 9 highly homologous TCR beta variants was seen as apparently characteristic of ankylosing spondylitis blood. Earlier literature documents some of the motif variants in reactive arthritis synovial fluid and blood.

Researchers built TCR beta libraries using quantitative 5'-RACE with molecular barcodes. TCRdb itself ran the 5' RACE reads through MiXCR, one entry per CDR3 protein. The sample has some 250,000 distinct CDR3 sequences; around 25% are singletons. This clonotype has only a few counts. As yet, its antigen is unknown. The receptor was derived from a male donor with ankylosing spondylitis or in good health (not recorded which). The sample consisted of blood, either unsorted or a sorted T cell fraction (not recorded which).

In DNA, the CDR3 is TGCAGTGCTCCGGGGGGCGGGGATACGCAGTATTTT. Encoded protein: CSAPGGGDTQYF. The chain recombines TRBV20-1 with TRBJ2-3, with D possibly TRBD2 on 7 matching bases. Trimming pared 5 bases from V and 6 bases from J, leaving 12 bases between. The germline V gene has CDR1 DFQATT and CDR2 SNEGSKA (reference sequence). The CDR3 consists of 12 residues.